This T cell receptor (beta chain) is drawn from a study of graft-versus-host responses after intestinal transplantation. General study findings and limits: After transplant, early declines in HvG clones were associated with peak levels of circulating GvH clones.

The J segment lost 5 bases and the V segment lost 5 bases, leaving 6 bases of the junction unmatched. The CDR3 has 14 residues. CDR1 is SGHRS and CDR2 is YFSETQ in the germline V gene. Only in-frame clones appear in the TCRdb table, and some are missing; sequencing was by immunoSEQ multiplex PCR. The table shows some 39,000 clones, with about 90% occurring only once. This clone came up once. Antigen specificity is unknown. The sequences come from PBMCs, collected 260 to 280 days after transplant. The V call is TRBV5-1, the J call TRBJ2-7, with 11 bases aligning to TRBD1. This TCR derives from a human patient who received an intestinal transplant, so some T cells may come from the graft donor. CDR3 region: CASSHEDRGHEQYF. The CDR3 DNA sequence: TGCGCCAGCAGTCATGAGGACAGGGGGCACGAGCAGTACTTC.